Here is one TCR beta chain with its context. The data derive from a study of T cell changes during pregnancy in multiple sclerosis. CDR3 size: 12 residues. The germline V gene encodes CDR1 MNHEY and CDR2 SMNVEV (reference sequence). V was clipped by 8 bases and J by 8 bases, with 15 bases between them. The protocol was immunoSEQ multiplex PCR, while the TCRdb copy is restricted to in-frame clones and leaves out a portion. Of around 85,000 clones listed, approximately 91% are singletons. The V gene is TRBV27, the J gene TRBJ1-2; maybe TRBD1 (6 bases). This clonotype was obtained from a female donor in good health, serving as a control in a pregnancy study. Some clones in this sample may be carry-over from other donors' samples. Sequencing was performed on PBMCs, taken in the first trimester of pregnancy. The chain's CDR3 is CASWDILNGYTF. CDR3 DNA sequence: TGTGCCAGCTGGGACATTCTGAACGGCTACACCTTC.